Below are 4 T cell receptor beta chains sequenced from a single sample in a study of identical twins. TCRdb passed the 5' RACE reads through MiXCR, listing each CDR3 protein once. The sample includes 520,000 or so distinct CDR3 sequences, around 20% of them seen just once. These data were also reused for a study on T cells expressing NK-cell markers.

The specimen sequenced was CD4+ T cells sorted from blood. Receptors were obtained from a woman under 30 in good health.

This rearrangement joins TRBV12-3 or TRBV12-4 to TRBJ1-2; the D is unclear. The CDR3 contains 12 residues. Trimming left V 5 bases short and J 6 bases short, with 10 bases between. The CDR3 loop reads CASSPGPHGYTF. CDR3 DNA: TGTGCCAGCAGTCCCGGTCCCCATGGCTACACCTTC.

There are many counts of this clonotype. At one of its ends the junction is not consistent with the germline gene, which may arise from a read error. The rearrangement joins TRBV5-1 to TRBJ2-5; the D gene is possibly TRBD1 (6 bases). This CDR3 spans 14 amino acids. Germline CDR1 is SGHRS and CDR2 is YFSETQ. The CDR3 DNA follows: TGTGCCAGCAGCTTAGTAGGGGGCCAAGAGACCCAGTACTTC. It yields the protein CASSLVGGQETQYF.

The rearrangement joins TRBV5-1 to TRBJ2-1; maybe TRBD1 (5 bases). The CDR3 loop spans 13 amino acids. Germline V gives CDR1 SGHRS, CDR2 YFSETQ. Trimming left V 5 bases short and J 9 bases short, with 15 bases between. This CDR3 is CASSDQGFGEQFF. The CDR3 DNA sequence: TGCGCCAGCAGTGATCAGGGTTTCGGTGAGCAGTTCTTC. Variable domain in full (rest from reference TRBV5-1 and TRBJ2-1): KAGVTQTPRYLIKTRGQQVTLSCSPISGHRSVSWYQQTPGQGLQFLFEYFSETQRNKGNFPGRFSGRQFSNSRSEMNVSTLELGDSALYLCASSDQGFGEQFFGPGTRLTVL.

This clonotype was counted only a few times. V and J are TRBV11-2 and TRBJ2-1; the D is unclear. The V gene lost 5 bases and the J gene lost 7 bases, with 15 bases spanning the gap. CDR3 length: 14 amino acids. The germline V gene encodes CDR1 SGHAT and CDR2 FQNNGV. DNA of the CDR3: TGTGCCAGCAGCCGCCGCGGTCAGTCTAATGAGCAGTTCTTC. This sequence encodes CASSRRGQSNEQFF.